The clone carrying this T cell receptor beta chain has ten or more counts. Its antigen remains unknown. The CDR3 regions of TCR beta were amplified from RNA transcripts. Using the HTBI primer set, a first-round RT-PCR was run on the TCR CDR3. One entry per CDR3 protein results from TCRdb running MiXCR on the multiplex PCR reads. The data show 150,000 to 200,000 distinct CDR3 sequences, with about 15% seen just once and 25% to 35% held by the top ten. Graves' hyperthyroidism showing no ophthalmopathy progression within 18 months was considered stable. Exclusion followed for patients with uncontrolled infection, other autoimmune disease, pregnancy or lactation. This specimen comes from a study of T cells in Graves' hyperthyroidism and ophthalmopathy. Points from the study as a whole: A median roughly 6.6 months before onset, the model predicted ophthalmopathy. Expanded thyroid clonotypes (above 0.001) were mostly also found in blood.

This clonotype originated in a woman aged 45-65 years with Graves' hyperthyroidism. Sequencing was performed on blood.

In nucleotides, the CDR3 is TGCAGCGTGACGGGACAGGGGAGGGTATACGAGCAGTACTTC. It codes for CSVTGQGRVYEQYF. The V gene is TRBV29-1, the J gene TRBJ2-7; 10 positions match TRBD1. The germline V gene has CDR1 SQVTM and CDR2 ANQGSEA. V lost 6 bases, J lost 4 bases, and 9 bases stayed unmatched. This CDR3 is built from 14 residues.